This T cell receptor beta chain was captured by sequencing in a study of T cell clonotyping in hematopoietic cell transplantation. Study conclusions and caveats: Few recipient clonotypes overlapped donors; over 95% were de novo at given depth. After transplant, recipient diversity fell while pathologically expanded clonotypes grew through day 180.

Data came from immunoSEQ multiplex PCR; TCRdb stores just in-frame clones and leaves some out. In the table there are about 12,000 clones, less than 95% of which are singletons. The CDR3 is made up of 15 amino acids. Per the germline V gene, CDR1 is SGDLS and CDR2 is YYNGEE. V was cut by 0 bases and J by 2 bases, with 11 bases left in between. With regard to this clone: What it binds is not known.

What was sequenced was peripheral blood mononuclear cells. The J gene is TRBJ1-1, the V gene TRBV9; D might be TRBD1 (5 bases). The TCR comes from a woman between 50 and 59 years old in good health. Some clones in this sample may be carry-over from other donors' samples. The CDR3 spells CASSVAPTGNTEAFF. The DNA of the CDR3 is TGTGCCAGCAGCGTAGCCCCAACAGGAAACACTGAAGCTTTCTTT.